The 23 T cell receptor beta chains below were found in one sample sequenced in a study of T cell responses to AZD1222 COVID-19 vaccine. Some clones are missing from TCRdb's copy, which holds only in-frame ones; the method was immunoSEQ multiplex PCR. Of about 170,000 clones in the sample, 92% were seen once. This specimen was peripheral blood, taken on day 0 of AZD1222 vaccination. All receptors derive from an adult in good health.

V and J are TRBV10-3 and TRBJ2-7; D is uncertain. Trimming removed 3 bases from V and 3 bases from J, with 9 bases in between. The CDR3 contains 13 residues. Germline CDR1 ENHRY, CDR2 SYGVKD. The CDR3 protein is CAISDQGGYEQYF. The CDR3 DNA reads as TGTGCCATCAGTGACCAAGGCGGCTACGAGCAGTACTTC.

This chain links TRBV18 with TRBJ2-5; 13 bases align to TRBD2. This CDR3 is built from 15 residues. The germline V gene encodes CDR1 KGHSH and CDR2 LQKENI. Trimming removed 6 bases from V and 2 bases from J; junction bases left unmatched: 3. CDR3 coding DNA: TGTGCCAGCTCTCGACTAGCGGGGGGACAAGAGACCCAGTACTTC. Its protein is CASSRLAGGQETQYF. Full variable domain (outside the CDR3, taken from reference TRBV18 and TRBJ2-5): NAGVMQNPRHLVRRRGQEARLRCSPMKGHSHVYWYRQLPEEGLKFMVYLQKENIIDESGMPKERFSAEFPKEGPSILRIQQVVRGDSAAYFCASSRLAGGQETQYFGPGTRLLVL.

This rearrangement joins TRBV4-3 to TRBJ2-7; 9 bases agree with TRBD2. The V gene's germline CDR1 is LGHNA and CDR2 YSLEER. The V and J ends lost 4 bases and 1 base, in that order; junction bases with no gene match: 5. The CDR3 contains 15 residues. The CDR3 DNA is TGCGCCAGCAGCCTAGAAAGCGGGGGGTCCTACGAGCAGTACTTC. Translating it yields CASSLESGGSYEQYF.

The chain carries TRBV7-9 and TRBJ1-6; a weak D match, TRBD1 (5 bases). The V and J ends lost 0 bases and 7 bases respectively, with 7 bases between them. Germline CDR1 reads SEHNR; CDR2 reads FQNEAQ (reference sequence). This CDR3 comprises 14 residues. The CDR3 DNA sequence: TGTGCCAGCAGCTTAGCAGGGGTAAATTCACCCCTCCACTTT. Encoded protein: CASSLAGVNSPLHF.

The chain combines TRBV11-3 with TRBJ2-7; the match to TRBD2 covers 8 bases. Germline loops: CDR1 SGHNT, CDR2 YENEEA. V trimming: 1 base; J trimming: 0 bases; junction bases outside the gene matches: 8. This CDR3 comprises 17 residues. The CDR3 is CASSLVSGEPFSYEQYF. CDR3 nucleotide sequence: TGTGCCAGCAGCTTAGTTAGCGGGGAACCTTTCTCCTACGAGCAGTACTTC.

The chain links TRBV5-1 to TRBJ2-1; TRBD2 aligns across 10 bases. V lost 4 bases, J lost 0 bases, and 10 bases stayed unmatched. CDR1 is SGHRS, CDR2 YFSETQ, per germline. The CDR3 contains 18 residues. CDR3 amino acids: CASSLSFSSGSSYNEQFF. For the CDR3, the DNA is TGCGCCAGCAGCCTCTCCTTCTCTAGCGGGAGCTCCTACAATGAGCAGTTCTTC.

The chain carries TRBV7-2 and TRBJ2-7; 7 bases map to TRBD2. This CDR3 spans 16 amino acids. V gave up 1 base and J gave up 3 bases; unmatched junction bases: 9. CDR1 is SGHTA, CDR2 FQGNSA, per germline. The CDR3 sequence: CASSLVVGEGNYEQYF. CDR3 bases: TGTGCCAGCAGCTTAGTGGTAGGGGAGGGCAACTACGAGCAGTACTTC.

The sample holds many counts of this clone. The chain has TRBV7-8 and TRBJ2-7; D is ambiguous. The CDR3 has 14 residues. CDR1 SGHVS and CDR2 FQNEAQ come from the germline V gene. The V end lost 5 bases, the J end lost 7 bases, and 18 bases lay between the germline ends. This CDR3 reads CASSPRTQLGEQYF. The CDR3 region has the DNA TGTGCCAGCAGCCCCAGAACTCAACTGGGGGAGCAGTACTTC.

The gene calls are TRBV18 and TRBJ1-3; a possible D gene is TRBD1 (6 bases). The CDR3 totals 15 residues. With 1 base removed from V and 3 bases from J, the gap between germline ends came to 10 bases. CDR1 is KGHSH and CDR2 is LQKENI in the germline V gene. CDR3 amino acids: CASSPQAGDGNTIYF. The CDR3 region has the DNA TGTGCCAGCTCACCACAAGCAGGGGATGGAAACACCATATATTTT.

The chain combines TRBV2 with TRBJ1-1; D may be TRBD1 (5 bases). V gave up 3 bases and J gave up 0 bases, with 11 bases separating them. CDR1 and CDR2 from the germline V gene are SNHLY and FYNNEI. The CDR3 runs 15 residues. In nucleotides, the CDR3 is TGTGCCAGCAGTGACAGACGGACATTGAACACTGAAGCTTTCTTT. Its translation: CASSDRRTLNTEAFF.

The chain is built from TRBV11-2 and TRBJ2-2; the D is unclear. This CDR3 comprises 15 residues. Germline assignment: CDR1 SGHAT and CDR2 FQNNGV. The V gene lost 1 base and the J gene lost 0 bases, with 6 bases spanning the gap. The CDR3 DNA sequence: TGTGCCAGCAGCTTAGTCAGGTCGAACACCGGGGAGCTGTTTTTT. Protein product: CASSLVRSNTGELFF.

The CDR3 nucleotides read TGTGCCAGTAGTAGACAGGCCAACTATGGCTACACCTTC. This encodes CASSRQANYGYTF. The chain joins TRBV19 to TRBJ1-2; D is perhaps TRBD1 (6 bases). Germline values: CDR1 LNHDA, CDR2 SQIVND (reference sequence). The CDR3 length is 13 residues. Between the trimmed V and J ends, which lost 4 bases and 2 bases, there was a span of 8 bases.

The rearrangement links TRBV5-6 to TRBJ1-6, with 7 bases aligning to TRBD1. Germline CDR1 is SGHDT and CDR2 is YYEEEE. The CDR3 has 15 residues. V trimming: 4 bases; J trimming: 4 bases; junction bases outside the gene matches: 5. For the CDR3, the DNA is TGTGCCAGCAGCGACGGGACAGAGTATAATTCACCCCTCCACTTT. Protein product: CASSDGTEYNSPLHF.

The V gene is TRBV6-1, the J gene TRBJ1-2, with D possibly being TRBD1 (5 bases). Per germline, CDR1 MNHNS and CDR2 SASEGT. V was shortened by 3 bases and J by 6 bases, with 14 bases between the two germline ends. The CDR3 is 14 residues long. The CDR3 here is CASSDIRGFHGYTF. The CDR3, as DNA: TGTGCCAGCAGTGATATTCGGGGCTTTCATGGCTACACCTTC.

The chain recombines TRBV12-3 or TRBV12-4 with TRBJ1-2; TRBD1 matches 9 bases. CDR3 length: 13 amino acids. The ends lost 4 bases at V and 4 bases at J; junction bases unmatched: 1. CDR3 in DNA: TGTGCCAGCAGTTGGGACAGGGTCTATGGCTACACCTTC. Translation: CASSWDRVYGYTF.

This chain links TRBV6-1 with TRBJ2-1; TRBD2 aligns across 8 bases. CDR1 is MNHNS, CDR2 SASEGT, per germline. The V segment lost 1 base and the J segment 6 bases; nucleotides outside the gene matches: 5. This CDR3 contains 15 residues. The CDR3 here is CASSEGAGVLNEQFF. The CDR3 DNA reads TGTGCCAGCAGTGAAGGAGCGGGAGTTCTCAATGAGCAGTTCTTC.

The chain combines TRBV7-8 with TRBJ1-4; tentatively, D is TRBD1 (5 bases). The ends were cut back, 2 bases at V and 7 bases at J, with 11 bases in the middle. Germline loops: CDR1 SGHVS, CDR2 FQNEAQ. This CDR3 has 14 amino acids. The CDR3 reads CASSLSGLFEKLFF. CDR3 in DNA: TGTGCCAGCAGCTTATCGGGACTCTTTGAAAAACTGTTTTTT. The entire variable domain, with the rest obtained from reference TRBV7-8 and TRBJ1-4, is as follows: GAGVSQSPRYKVAKRGQDVALRCDPISGHVSLFWYQQALGQGPEFLTYFQNEAQLDKSGLPSDRFFAERPEGSVSTLKIQRTQQEDSAVYLCASSLSGLFEKLFFGSGTQLSVL.

The chain is built from TRBV7-9 and TRBJ2-5; TRBD2 agrees at 14 bases. Germline CDR1 SEHNR, CDR2 FQNEAQ (reference sequence). This CDR3 spans 17 amino acids. After removal of 5 bases from V and 0 bases from J, the junction contained 5 bases not matched to a gene. The CDR3 sequence is CASSRTSGGTNQETQYF. As DNA, the CDR3 is TGTGCCAGCAGCCGGACTAGCGGGGGGACAAACCAAGAGACCCAGTACTTC.

This chain connects TRBV12-3 or TRBV12-4 to TRBJ1-3; D may be TRBD1 (5 bases). Trimming removed 5 bases at V and 4 bases at J, with 9 bases between. The CDR3 covers 13 residues. The CDR3 loop is CASSPRGGNTIYF. CDR3 coding DNA: TGTGCCAGCAGTCCCCGGGGGGGAAACACCATATATTTT.

The chain joins TRBV30 to TRBJ2-7; 8 bases align to TRBD1. Trimming cost V 2 bases and J 6 bases; bases outside gene matches: 3. CDR3 size: 12 residues. The germline gives CDR1 GTSNPN, CDR2 SVGIG (reference sequence). The CDR3 coding sequence is TGTGCCTGGAGTCAGGACAGGGCCGAGCAGTACTTC. Translation: CAWSQDRAEQYF.

This clone has only a few counts. The gene calls are TRBV5-1 and TRBJ1-4, with D unclear. V gave up 4 bases and J gave up 2 bases, with 9 bases separating them. The germline V gene has CDR1 SGHRS and CDR2 YFSETQ. This CDR3 is 14 amino acids long. The chain's CDR3 is CASSPLATNEKLFF. For the CDR3, the DNA is TGCGCCAGCAGCCCTCTGGCGACTAATGAAAAACTGTTTTTT.

J is TRBJ2-3 and V is TRBV15, with D possibly being TRBD2 (5 bases). The CDR3 is 17 amino acids. Per germline, CDR1 LNHNV and CDR2 YYDKDF (reference sequence). The V end lost 1 base, the J end lost 2 bases, and 16 bases lay between the germline ends. The CDR3: CATSRVRRGLATDTQYF. The CDR3, as DNA: TGTGCCACCAGCAGAGTCCGTCGTGGGCTAGCCACAGATACGCAGTATTTT.

This chain links TRBV10-3 with TRBJ1-4; D remains ambiguous. V was clipped by 10 bases and J by 0 bases, with 12 bases between them. Germline CDR1 reads ENHRY; CDR2 reads SYGVKD. CDR3 size: 14 residues. CDR3 in amino acids: CATQFGATNEKLFF. Here the CDR3 DNA reads TGTGCCACCCAATTTGGGGCAACTAATGAAAAACTGTTTTTT.